This paragraph reports one T cell receptor beta chain. Its cognate antigen is unknown. This record comes from a study of regulatory T cells in long-lasting Graves disease. Study-wide context: The study counted Graves' disease as persistent given over 5 years of antithyroid drugs and positive TSH receptor antibodies. Findings and limits, study-wide: Shared public clonotypes totalled 2,741 in persistent patients, compared with around 880 in new patients.

The time point: persistent/refractory GD, antithyroid drugs over 5 years with positive TRAb. Researchers made the TCR library from RNA that was extracted from PBMCs. Arm-PCR with iRepertoire HTBI primers amplified the CDR3 regions for these TCR beta libraries. TCRdb ran MiXCR on the multiplex PCR reads and lists one entry per CDR3 protein. The sample has about 660,000 distinct CDR3 sequences; 25% to 30% are singletons. This CDR3 is built from 17 residues. CDR1 and CDR2 from the germline V gene are SGHRS and YFSETQ. V was clipped by 7 bases and J by 0 bases; unmatched bases: 11. The sequence was collected from a female donor with Graves disease. This specimen was peripheral blood mononuclear cells (PBMCs), taken when the disease was refractory, from a patient treated with antithyroid drugs. The chain joins TRBV5-1 to TRBJ2-2; 8 positions match TRBD2. The CDR3 is CASGPRTGGANTGELFF. The CDR3 DNA sequence: TGCGCCAGCGGCCCGCGCACCGGGGGGGCGAACACCGGGGAGCTGTTTTTT.